This TCR beta chain was captured by sequencing in a study of molecular identifiers for immune sequencing clone quantification (dated by TCRdb to the late 2010s). Concerning the study at large: For a replicate experiment, RNA from around 20,000 or 99,000 naive CD8 T cells was divided into five aliquots, and four of the five aliquots were sequenced. CD8 T cells were used in a methods study to benchmark molecular-identifier clustering-based TCR repertoire sequencing (MIDCIRS) and TCR RNA copy counting.

Libraries of naive CD8 T cells were generated from roughly 20,000 to 1,000,000 sorted cells, with 10%, 30% or 50% of the purified RNA used. Naive CD8 T cells were FACS-sorted as CD8+CD4-CCR7+CD45RA+ on a BD FACSAria II into RLT Plus buffer. To test detection sensitivity, Jurkat RNA equivalent to ten TCR copies was spiked into samples of roughly 18,000-1,000,000 naive CD8 T cells. CD8 T cells were enriched using RosetteSep CD8+ T Cell Enrichment Cocktail and Ficoll-Paque, and the enriched cells then underwent ACK red cell lysis. The germline V gene provides CDR1 SGHAT and CDR2 FQNNGV. V loses 2 bases, J loses 0 bases, and the germline ends lie 5 bases apart. From the cysteine up to the phenylalanine, the CDR3 has a length of 14 residues. CDR3 DNA is the only sequence kept; it has 42 bases, read in frame from the first base. The table lists this clonotype with a few counts. Its antigen is still unknown. No per-base quality is available; no much larger clone lies one base away.

The library was generated by PCR. Sequencing used a NextSeq 500. Preparation of bulk TCR libraries followed a previously described approach, with the TCR primers listed in Table S5. Purification of total RNA was performed with the Qiagen AllPrep DNA/RNA kit. Before any analysis, reads coming from multiple sequencing runs of the same library were combined into one pool. The published analysis was carried out like this. Reads were retained only if an exact TCR constant sequence was present, and the retained reads were trimmed to 150 nt and grouped according to their 12-nt molecular barcodes. Reads inside each barcode group were sub-clustered using a 15% Levenshtein threshold, and a quality-weighted consensus sequence was constructed for each RNA molecule. Non-functional sequences were removed, as were lower-count sequences one edit away from another. Based on a fit of two negative binomial distributions, barcode sub-clusters having less than 20% of the maximum read count were discarded. TCRdb reprocessing: public reads trimmed at Q25 with fastp, clones called with MiXCR, in-frame beta chains kept. CDR3 protein duplicates are merged, each entry listing the most common genes and DNA. For this entry, the V and J calls and clone size follow TCRdb and not the study's own pipeline. In this sample the table shows approximately 590,000 distinct CDR3 sequences, about 25% of which occur a single time. The ten most abundant clones make up about 0.81% of the sample.

The research as a whole found: Spiked-in Jurkat TCR RNA equal to a single cell's worth was reported to be detectable even within 1,200,000 naive CD8 T cells. Modeling indicated around 3 TCR RNA copies recovered per cell, compared with about 10 by digital PCR, which implies a capture efficiency of around 30%. In CMV-specific effector cells, clones with more than 20 RNA copies contained over 99% of molecules, whereas in naive cells such clones contained under 1% of molecules. When barcode sub-clustering was not used, chimeric consensus sequences inflated TCR diversity, with chimeras reaching as high as 47%. Spiked-in Jurkat TCR RNA (around 9 copies' worth), which is not part of the donor repertoire, was contained in the naive libraries. The sizes of highly expanded clones could end up underestimated when identical TCR molecules share a barcode.

The TCR originated in a human donor in good health. Some libraries in this study had Jurkat cell RNA spiked in. The chain is made from TRBV11-2 and TRBJ2-1, with the D gene too uncertain to name. Sequencing was performed on naive CD8+ T cells from blood, with Jurkat cell RNA spiked in. The sample's cell subset or site, from its label and the paper: FACS-sorted CD8+CD4-CCR7+CD45RA+ naive T cells. CDR3 reads: CASSLMSSYNEQFF. The sequenced DNA is TGTGCCAGCAGCTTAATGAGCTCCTACAATGAGCAGTTCTTC.